This TCR beta chain was observed in a study of siplizumab effects on memory and regulatory T cells. Notes on the study in general: Among sequences traceable to unstimulated CD4+ memory cells, alloreactive ones were significantly reduced by siplizumab. Most alloreactive clones went unmapped to unstimulated subsets; only a minor fraction mapped. The study found naive T cells seemingly more diverse than memory cells and seemingly major alloresponse contributors.

As to this clone: Its cognate antigen is unknown.

Looked up from germline, CDR1 is SGHDT and CDR2 is YYEEEE. V shed 4 bases and J shed 1 base, with 12 bases lying between them. The CDR3 consists of 14 residues. The study assayed some 110,000 TCR templates per sample. Measured with immunoSEQ multiplex PCR; TCRdb has only the in-frame clones, and not every one. Of more than 45,000 clones listed, approximately 93% are singletons. The sequence came from a human donor in good health. The sample comprised CD8+ T cells sorted from blood. V usage is TRBV5-6 and J usage is TRBJ2-7; D is unclear. This chain's CDR3 is CASSRWTESYEQYF. CDR3 nucleotides: TGTGCCAGCAGCCGATGGACCGAATCCTACGAGCAGTACTTC.